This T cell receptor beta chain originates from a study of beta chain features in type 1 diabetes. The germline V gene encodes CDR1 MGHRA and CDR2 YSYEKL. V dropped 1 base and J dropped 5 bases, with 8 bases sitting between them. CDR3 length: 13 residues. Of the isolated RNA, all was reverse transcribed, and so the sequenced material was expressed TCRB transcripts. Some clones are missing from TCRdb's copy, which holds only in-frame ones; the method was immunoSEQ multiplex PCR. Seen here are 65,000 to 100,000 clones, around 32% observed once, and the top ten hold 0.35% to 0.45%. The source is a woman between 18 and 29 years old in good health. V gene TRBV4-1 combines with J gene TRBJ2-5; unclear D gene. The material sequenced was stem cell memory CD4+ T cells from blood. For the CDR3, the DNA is TGCGCCAGCAGCCAAGTCCTGCGGGAGACCCAGTACTTC. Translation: CASSQVLRETQYF.